The clone carrying this TCR beta chain was seen a single time. These data come from a study of cytomegalovirus exposure and HLA in healthy donors. Study as a whole: Per a later analysis, the roughly 700 first-cohort and 120 or so validation repertoires shared one platform.

Germline assignment: CDR1 SGHTA and CDR2 FQGTGA. There are 15 residues in the CDR3. Unmatched junction bases numbered 10, after V lost 5 bases and J lost 5 bases. Some clones are missing from TCRdb's copy, which holds only in-frame ones; the method was immunoSEQ multiplex PCR. Of 130,000 to 150,000 clones listed, 89% are singletons. Material: PBMCs. J is TRBJ2-7 and V is TRBV7-3, with TRBD1 matching over 9 bases. The receptor was derived from a woman younger than 30 in good health and CMV-seropositive. The CDR3 here is CASSTSRDRVHEQYF. CDR3 sequence (DNA): TGTGCCAGCAGCACCTCCCGGGACAGGGTCCACGAGCAGTACTTC. Combining the CDR3 with reference TRBV7-3 and TRBJ2-7 gives the whole variable domain GAGVSQTPSNKVTEKGKYVELRCDPISGHTALYWYRQSLGQGPEFLIYFQGTGAADDSGLPNDRFFAVRPEGSVSTLKIQRTERGDSAVYLCASSTSRDRVHEQYFGPGTRLTVT.